These 3 T cell receptor beta chains were all obtained from the same sample, sequenced in a study of regulatory T cells in long-lasting Graves disease. Building of the TCR beta libraries involved iRepertoire HTBI primers and Arm-PCR of CDR3 regions. In TCRdb, the multiplex PCR reads were re-called with MiXCR into one record per CDR3 protein. The data hold more than 450,000 distinct CDR3 sequences, with 16% observed a single time. Time point denoted: newly diagnosed GD, antithyroid drugs for less than 3 months. The TCR library was made from RNA extracted from PBMCs. The same data also contributed to another study, on T cells in Graves' hyperthyroidism and ophthalmopathy.

This specimen was peripheral blood mononuclear cells (PBMCs), taken at new diagnosis, from a patient treated with antithyroid drugs. The receptor source for this set is a man aged 40-49 years with Graves disease.

This clonotype appeared many times. The genes are TRBV28 and TRBJ2-5; D uncertain. This CDR3 is built from 13 residues. Germline V gene sequence: CDR1 MDHEN, CDR2 SYDVKM. V lost 2 bases, J lost 4 bases, and 8 bases lay in between. The CDR3, as DNA: TGTGCCAGCAGTTTACCAGCACCAGAGACCCAGTACTTC. Translated: CASSLPAPETQYF.

The rearrangement joins TRBV29-1 to TRBJ2-7; 7 nucleotides agree with TRBD1. The trim removed 6 bases at V and 1 base at J, leaving 9 bases unmatched. This CDR3 spans 14 amino acids. The germline V gene encodes CDR1 SQVTM and CDR2 ANQGSEA. The CDR3 loop reads CSVATGARSYEQYF. For the CDR3, the DNA is TGCAGCGTGGCCACAGGGGCAAGATCCTACGAGCAGTACTTC.

Comments on this clonotype: A read error may explain this, as a much larger clone is one base away. V is TRBV2 and J is TRBJ2-3; 8 bases map to TRBD2. J lost 4 bases, V lost 8 bases, and 11 bases had no gene match. Germline CDR1 is SNHLY and CDR2 is FYNNEI. The CDR3 runs 15 residues. The chain's CDR3 is CASGKRLAMPDTQYF. CDR3 DNA sequence: TGTGCCAGCGGGAAACGACTAGCGATGCCAGATACGCAGTATTTT.